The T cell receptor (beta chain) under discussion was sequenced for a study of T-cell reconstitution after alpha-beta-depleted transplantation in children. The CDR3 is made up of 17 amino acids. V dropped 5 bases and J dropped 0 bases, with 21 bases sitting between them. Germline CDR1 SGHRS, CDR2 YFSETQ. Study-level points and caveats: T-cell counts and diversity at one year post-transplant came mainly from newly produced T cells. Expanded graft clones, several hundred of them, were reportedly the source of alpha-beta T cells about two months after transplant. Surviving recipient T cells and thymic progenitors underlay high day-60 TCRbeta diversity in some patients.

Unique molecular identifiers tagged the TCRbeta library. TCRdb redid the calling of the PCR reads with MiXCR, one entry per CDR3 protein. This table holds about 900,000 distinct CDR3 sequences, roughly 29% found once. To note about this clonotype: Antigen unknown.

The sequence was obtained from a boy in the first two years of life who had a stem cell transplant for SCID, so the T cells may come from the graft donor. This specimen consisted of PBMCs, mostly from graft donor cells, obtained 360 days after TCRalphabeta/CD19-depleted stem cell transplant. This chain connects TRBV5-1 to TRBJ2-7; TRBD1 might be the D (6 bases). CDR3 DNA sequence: TGCGCCAGCAGGAGAGCCCCGGGACACCAGAGCTCCTACGAGCAGTACTTC. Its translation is CASRRAPGHQSSYEQYF.